The clone carrying this TCR beta chain was picked up many times. The entry originates in a study of CD8 T cells in ankylosing spondylitis. TCRdb fed the 5' RACE reads into MiXCR, producing one record per CDR3 protein. Of about 240,000 distinct CDR3 sequences listed, around 9.1% are singletons. The ends were cut back, 0 bases at V and 7 bases at J, with 25 bases in the middle. The CDR3 length is 18 residues. Germline CDR1 and CDR2: SQVTM and ANQGSEA. The origin of this receptor is a male donor with ankylosing spondylitis or in good health (not recorded which). The sequenced sample consisted of blood, either unsorted or a sorted T cell fraction (not recorded which). V gene TRBV29-1 combines with J gene TRBJ2-1, with D possibly being TRBD2 (6 bases). The CDR3 is CSVEDPVAGGTLVNEQFF. DNA for the CDR3: TGCAGCGTTGAAGACCCAGTTGCGGGCGGGACCTTGGTTAATGAGCAGTTCTTC.